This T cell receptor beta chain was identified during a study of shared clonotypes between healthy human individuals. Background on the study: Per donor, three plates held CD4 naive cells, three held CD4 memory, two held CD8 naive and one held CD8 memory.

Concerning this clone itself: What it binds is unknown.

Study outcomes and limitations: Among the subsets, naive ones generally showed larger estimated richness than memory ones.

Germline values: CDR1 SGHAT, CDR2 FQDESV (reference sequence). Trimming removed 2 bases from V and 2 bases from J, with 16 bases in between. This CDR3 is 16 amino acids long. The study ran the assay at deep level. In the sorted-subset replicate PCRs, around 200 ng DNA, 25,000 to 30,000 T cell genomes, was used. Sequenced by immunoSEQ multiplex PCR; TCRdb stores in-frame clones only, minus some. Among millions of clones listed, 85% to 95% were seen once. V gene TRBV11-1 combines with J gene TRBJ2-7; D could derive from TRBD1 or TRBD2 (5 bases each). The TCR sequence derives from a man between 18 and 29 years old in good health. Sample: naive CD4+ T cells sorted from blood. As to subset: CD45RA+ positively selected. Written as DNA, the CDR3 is TGTGCCAGCAGCTTACCTCCGGGACCTCGCCCCTACGAGCAGTACTTC. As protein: CASSLPPGPRPYEQYF.